The 9 T cell receptor beta chains in this list originate from one sample, sequenced in a study of cytomegalovirus exposure and HLA in healthy donors. This PCR relied on a set of 60 Vbeta primers and 13 Jbeta primers. Produced via immunoSEQ multiplex PCR; TCRdb's table is partial and in-frame only. Counted here are under 200,000 clones, 75% occurring once; the ten biggest clones make up about 3%. The sequencing sample was made of PBMCs. Source of these receptors: a woman in her fifties or sixties in good health and CMV-seropositive.

This rearrangement joins TRBV20-1 to TRBJ1-1; the D gene is possibly TRBD1 (5 bases). Germline loops: CDR1 DFQATT, CDR2 SNEGSKA (reference sequence). The CDR3 has 11 amino acids. V was cut by 8 bases and J by 4 bases, with 11 bases left in between. The CDR3: CSPSQGTEAFF. The CDR3 bases are TGCAGTCCGAGTCAGGGCACTGAAGCTTTCTTT.

The V call is TRBV18, the J call TRBJ1-5; D gene unclear. CDR1 and CDR2 from the germline V gene are KGHSH and LQKENI. The CDR3 has 14 amino acids. Trimming took 6 bases from V and 2 from J, leaving 11 bases between them. This chain's CDR3 is CASSPTGGNQPQHF. In DNA form, the CDR3 reads TGTGCCAGCTCCCCCACTGGTGGCAATCAGCCCCAGCATTTT.

The sample holds one count of this clone. The chain recombines TRBV10-3 with TRBJ1-2; D is possibly TRBD1 (5 bases). CDR3 size: 14 residues. Trimming took off 0 bases at V and 8 bases at J, with 13 bases between the two ends. Germline-derived CDR1 and CDR2 are ENHRY and SYGVKD. The CDR3 DNA is TGTGCCATCAGTGAGTCCAGGGAGGTGGGCGGCTACACCTTC. It specifies CAISESREVGGYTF.

The rearrangement uses TRBV2 and TRBJ2-7; D remains ambiguous. V lost 5 bases and J 3 bases, leaving 5 bases between the germline ends. Germline CDR1 reads SNHLY; CDR2 reads FYNNEI. The CDR3 covers 11 residues. CDR3 DNA: TGTGCCAGCAGTCTTTACTACGAGCAGTACTTC. Its translation is CASSLYYEQYF.

The chain links TRBV27 to TRBJ2-5; D remains unclear. The J call is uncertain, as TRBJ2-7 better fits the DNA end. The CDR3 length is 13 residues. CDR1 and CDR2 from the germline V gene are MNHEY and SMNVEV (reference sequence). CDR3 amino acids: CASSFLNSYEQYF. DNA of the CDR3: TGTGCCAGCAGTTTTTTGAATTCATACGAGCAGTACTTC.

This clone was seen only once. The chain carries TRBV5-1 and TRBJ1-1; tentatively, D is TRBD1 (5 bases). Trimming took 1 base from V and 7 from J, leaving 17 bases between them. There are 15 residues in the CDR3. Looked up from germline, CDR1 is SGHRS and CDR2 is YFSETQ. The chain's CDR3 is CASSLRAGQVGEAFF. DNA for the CDR3: TGCGCCAGCAGCTTGAGGGCAGGGCAGGTGGGTGAAGCTTTCTTT.

The rearrangement links TRBV5-4 to TRBJ2-5, with D possibly matching TRBD1 (6 bases). In germline, CDR1 is SGHNT, CDR2 YYREEE (reference sequence). Trimming shortened V by 6 bases and J by 2 bases, and 11 bases separated the two germline ends. This CDR3 spans 13 amino acids. CDR3 amino acids: CASKQGPQETQYF. CDR3 nucleotide sequence: TGTGCCAGCAAACAGGGTCCTCAAGAGACCCAGTACTTC.

This clone was picked up a small number of times. The chain carries TRBV4-2 and TRBJ2-7, with 8 bases fitting TRBD1. V was pared by 2 bases and J by 3 bases, with 6 bases of the junction left unmatched. This CDR3 contains 15 residues. Germline-derived CDR1 and CDR2 are LGHNA and YNFKEQ. The CDR3 region is CASSQRGQGNYEQYF. The CDR3 coding sequence is TGTGCCAGCAGCCAACGAGGACAGGGTAACTACGAGCAGTACTTC.

This chain connects TRBV19 to TRBJ2-7; 7 nucleotides match TRBD1. The CDR3 extends over 12 amino acids. Germline CDR1 LNHDA, CDR2 SQIVND (reference sequence). The ends lost 6 bases at V and 5 bases at J; junction bases unmatched: 4. The CDR3 is CASSKQGNEQYF. The CDR3 bases are TGTGCCAGTAGCAAACAGGGGAACGAGCAGTACTTC. Looking up the rest from reference TRBV19 and TRBJ2-7 gives the full variable domain: DGGITQSPKYLFRKEGQNVTLSCEQNLNHDAMYWYRQDPGQGLRLIYYSQIVNDFQKGDIAEGYSVSREKKESFPLTVTSAQKNPTAFYLCASSKQGNEQYFGPGTRLTVT.